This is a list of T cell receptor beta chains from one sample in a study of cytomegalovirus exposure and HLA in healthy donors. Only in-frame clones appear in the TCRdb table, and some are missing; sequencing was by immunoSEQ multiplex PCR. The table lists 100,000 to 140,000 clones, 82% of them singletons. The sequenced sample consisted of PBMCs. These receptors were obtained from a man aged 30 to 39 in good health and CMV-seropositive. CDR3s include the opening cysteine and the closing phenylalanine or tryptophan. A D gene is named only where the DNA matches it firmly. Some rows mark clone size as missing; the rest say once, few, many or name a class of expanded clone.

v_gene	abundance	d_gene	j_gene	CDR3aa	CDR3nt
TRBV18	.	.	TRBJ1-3	CASSPPFGGDGNTIYF	TGTGCCAGCTCACCACCTTTTGGAGGGGATGGAAACACCATATATTTT
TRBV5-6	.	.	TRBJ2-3	CASSLGAGPRDTQYF	TGTGCCAGCAGCTTGGGTGCGGGGCCGAGAGATACGCAGTATTTT
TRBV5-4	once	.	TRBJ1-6	CASSLKGGDSPLHF	TGTGCCAGCAGCTTAAAGGGGGGGGATTCACCCCTCCACTTT
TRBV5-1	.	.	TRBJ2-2	CASSLVGGNTGELFF	TGCGCCAGCAGCTTGGTAGGGGGTAATACCGGGGAGCTGTTTTTT
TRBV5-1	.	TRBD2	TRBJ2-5	CASSLSLSGGWETQYF	TGCGCCAGCAGCTTGAGTCTGAGCGGGGGGTGGGAGACCCAGTACTTC
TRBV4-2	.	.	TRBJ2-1	CASSQAWGGGALDEQFF	TGTGCCAGCAGCCAAGCCTGGGGAGGGGGTGCACTCGATGAGCAGTTCTTC
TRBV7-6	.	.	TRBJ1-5	CASSLTTAHQPQHF	TGTGCCAGCAGCTTAACTACGGCCCATCAGCCCCAGCATTTT
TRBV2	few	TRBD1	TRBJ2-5	CASRTGVGETQYF	TGTGCCAGCAGAACAGGGGTTGGGGAGACCCAGTACTTC
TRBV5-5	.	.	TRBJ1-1	CASSPAGAGPNTEAFF	TGTGCCAGCAGCCCCGCGGGTGCGGGGCCGAACACTGAAGCTTTCTTT
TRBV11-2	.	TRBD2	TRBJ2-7	CASSLPSTRGLAGTYEQYF	TGTGCCAGCAGCTTACCCAGTACGCGCGGACTAGCGGGAACCTACGAGCAGTACTTC
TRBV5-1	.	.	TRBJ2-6	CASSPNWALSSGANVLTF	TGCGCCAGCAGTCCAAACTGGGCCTTAAGCTCTGGGGCCAACGTCCTGACTTTC
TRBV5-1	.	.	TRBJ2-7	CASSLALDSPGYF	TGCGCCAGCAGCTTGGCGTTGGACAGCCCGGGGTACTTC
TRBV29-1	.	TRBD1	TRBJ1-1	CSVLADREAFF	TGCAGCGTGCTCGCGGACAGGGAAGCTTTCTTT
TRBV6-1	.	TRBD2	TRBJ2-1	CASSPTSGDINEQFF	TGTGCCAGCAGTCCGACTAGCGGGGATATAAATGAGCAGTTCTTC
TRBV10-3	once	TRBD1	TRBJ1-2	CAISRQGPNYGGYTF	TGTGCCATCAGTCGACAGGGTCCTAACTATGGCGGCTACACCTTC
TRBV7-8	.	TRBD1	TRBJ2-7	CASSLLSVDRAYEQYF	TGTGCCAGCAGCTTATTGAGCGTCGACAGGGCCTACGAGCAGTACTTC
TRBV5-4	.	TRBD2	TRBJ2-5	CASSLGVAGGQETQYF	TGTGCCAGCAGCCTAGGGGTAGCGGGGGGGCAAGAGACCCAGTACTTC
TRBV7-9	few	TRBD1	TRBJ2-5	CASSLDRDQETQYF	TGTGCCAGCAGCCTCGACAGGGACCAAGAGACCCAGTACTTC
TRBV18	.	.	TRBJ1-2	CASSSVRVGGYTF	TGTGCCAGCTCATCGGTCAGGGTCGGGGGCTACACCTTC
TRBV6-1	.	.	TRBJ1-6	CASSALGRGSYNSPLHF	TGTGCCAGCAGTGCCCTGGGAAGGGGGTCCTATAATTCACCCCTCCACTTT
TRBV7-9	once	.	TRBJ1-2	CASSLPVRGSGYTF	TGTGCCAGCAGCTTACCGGTCCGGGGGTCCGGCTACACCTTC
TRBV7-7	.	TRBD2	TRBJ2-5	CASSLGSGGQETQYF	TGTGCTAGCAGCTTGGGAAGCGGGGGACAAGAGACCCAGTACTTC
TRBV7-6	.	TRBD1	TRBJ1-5	CASSQGAGQGSGWQPQHF	TGTGCCAGCAGCCAAGGGGCCGGACAGGGATCAGGTTGGCAGCCCCAGCATTTT
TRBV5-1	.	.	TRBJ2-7	CASSLGGHTYEQYF	TGCGCCAGCAGCTTGGGTGGACATACCTACGAGCAGTACTTC
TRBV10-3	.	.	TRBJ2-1	CAISESIFGGDEQFF	TGTGCCATCAGTGAGTCAATCTTTGGAGGCGATGAGCAGTTCTTC
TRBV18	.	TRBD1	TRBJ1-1	CASSRAGGAGNTEAFF	TGTGCCAGCTCACGCGCAGGGGGCGCGGGAAACACTGAAGCTTTCTTT
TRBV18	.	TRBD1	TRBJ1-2	CASSPDRGNYGYTF	TGTGCCAGCTCACCGGACAGGGGTAACTATGGCTACACCTTC
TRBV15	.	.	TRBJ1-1	CATSVPGLMGTEAFF	TGTGCCACCAGCGTCCCGGGACTGATGGGGACTGAAGCTTTCTTT
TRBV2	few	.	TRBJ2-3	CASSEGPLAVGPSDTQYF	TGTGCCAGCAGTGAGGGGCCCTTAGCGGTAGGGCCCTCAGATACGCAGTATTTT
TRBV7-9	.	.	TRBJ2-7	CASSLQGITYEQYF	TGTGCCAGCAGCTTACAGGGAATTACCTACGAGCAGTACTTC
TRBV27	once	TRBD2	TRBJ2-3	CASSPRDYRDTQYF	TGTGCCAGCAGTCCCCGGGACTATAGGGATACGCAGTATTTT
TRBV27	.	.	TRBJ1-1	CASSIAGRTEAFF	TGTGCCAGCAGTATAGCAGGGCGGACTGAAGCTTTCTTT
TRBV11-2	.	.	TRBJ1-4	CASSLDLGGIYEKLFF	TGTGCCAGCAGCTTAGATTTAGGAGGGATCTATGAAAAACTGTTTTTT
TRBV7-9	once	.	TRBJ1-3	CVGGPAGGNTIYF	TGTGTTGGGGGCCCCGCGGGTGGAAACACCATATATTTT
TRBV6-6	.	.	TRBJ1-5	CASSYSWALPQHF	TGTGCCAGCAGTTACTCCTGGGCCCTGCCCCAGCATTTT
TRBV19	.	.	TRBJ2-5	CASSITAGRETQYF	TGTGCCAGTAGTATTACCGCAGGGAGGGAGACCCAGTACTTC
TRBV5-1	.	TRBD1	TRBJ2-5	CASSFDRGLWETQYF	TGCGCCAGCAGCTTTGACAGGGGGCTATGGGAGACCCAGTACTTC
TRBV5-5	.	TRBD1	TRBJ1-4	CASSSYSEGASEKLFF	TGTGCCAGCAGCTCGTATAGCGAGGGGGCAAGTGAAAAACTGTTTTTT
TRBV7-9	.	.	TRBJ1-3	CSSSLEAGGAGNTIYF	TGTTCCAGCAGCTTAGAAGCTGGTGGAGCTGGAAACACCATATATTTT
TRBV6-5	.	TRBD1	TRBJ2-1	CASSLGQGSFDEQFF	TGTGCCAGCAGTCTGGGACAGGGAAGTTTCGATGAGCAGTTCTTC